The 7 T cell receptor beta chains below all came from one sample that was sequenced in a study of T cells in Graves' hyperthyroidism and ophthalmopathy (dated by TCRdb to about 2019). The library was made by multiplex PCR. Sequencing took place on an Illumina HiSeq 2000. The TCR beta CDR3 regions were amplified from the RNA transcripts. The TCR CDR3 was subjected to a first round of RT-PCR using the HTBI primer set and the Qiagen OneStep RT-PCR kit. The raw public reads went through TCRdb reprocessing: fastp at Q25, MiXCR clone calling, in-frame beta chains kept. Rows are combined by CDR3 protein, so each entry shows the most common genes and DNA. The sample data list some 510,000 distinct CDR3 sequences, and 20% to 25% of these were observed just once. Jointly, the top ten make up more than 20% of the sample. Sequenced: blood. The receptors originated from a man aged 18 to 35 with Graves' hyperthyroidism.

This clonotype was seen many times. The rearrangement uses TRBV7-9 and TRBJ2-5; the D gene is possibly TRBD1 (6 bases). The germline gives CDR1 SEHNR, CDR2 FQNEAQ (reference sequence). This CDR3 contains 14 residues. V lost 5 bases and J lost 2, with 12 bases in between. CDR3 sequence: CASSHTGLQETQYF. The CDR3 bases are TGTGCCAGCAGCCACACAGGGTTACAAGAGACCCAGTACTTC.

This clonotype was recorded many times. The genes are TRBV12-3 or TRBV12-4 and TRBJ2-2; 12 bases align to TRBD2. The CDR3 loop spans 16 amino acids. The V gene end was trimmed by 6 bases and the J gene end by 6 bases; junction bases not matched to a gene: 8. CDR3 region: CASRDLAGGLSGELFF. The DNA of the CDR3 is TGTGCCAGCAGGGACCTAGCGGGGGGGCTCTCCGGGGAGCTGTTTTTT.

The chain couples TRBV20-1 to TRBJ1-1, with D uncertain. Germline lookup yields CDR1 DFQATT and CDR2 SNEGSKA (reference sequence). V shed 1 base and J shed 4 bases, with 13 bases lying between them. CDR3 length: 14 residues. As DNA, the CDR3 is TGCAGTGCTAGAGTGGCGGGTGTCGTCACTGAAGCTTTCTTT. This codes for CSARVAGVVTEAFF.

This clonotype appeared a few times. J is TRBJ2-7 and V is TRBV5-1; tentatively, D is TRBD2 (6 bases). The V gene's germline CDR1 is SGHRS and CDR2 YFSETQ. The CDR3 covers 15 residues. V was clipped by 3 bases and J by 4 bases, with 17 bases between them. CDR3 in amino acids: CASSWGWGVSYEQYF. The DNA of the CDR3 is TGCGCCAGCAGCTGGGGCTGGGGGGTCTCTTACGAGCAGTACTTC.

The rearrangement uses TRBV9 and TRBJ2-2, with 9 bases matching TRBD2. CDR3 size: 17 residues. V trimming: 0 bases; J trimming: 5 bases; junction bases outside the gene matches: 8. CDR1 is SGDLS and CDR2 is YYNGEE in the germline V gene. CDR3 loop: CASSVEGSGSRTGELFF. In DNA, the CDR3 is TGTGCCAGCAGCGTAGAAGGTAGCGGGAGTAGAACCGGGGAGCTGTTTTTT.

This clonotype was detected ten times or more. The rearrangement uses TRBV28 and TRBJ1-2; 9 bases match TRBD1. The CDR3 runs to 15 residues. The J segment lost 2 bases and the V segment lost 6 bases, leaving 7 bases of the junction unmatched. The germline V gene encodes CDR1 MDHEN and CDR2 SYDVKM. CDR3 protein: CASSSSGQGNYGYTF. The CDR3, as DNA: TGTGCCAGCAGCTCGAGCGGACAGGGGAACTATGGCTACACCTTC.

The J gene is TRBJ1-1, the V gene TRBV6-4; no clear D. Germline lookup yields CDR1 MRHNA and CDR2 SNTAGT. V was trimmed by 0 bases and J by 1 base, leaving 6 bases between them. The CDR3 contains 14 residues. CDR3 coding DNA: TGTGCCAGCAGTGACTCACCCGAGAACACTGAAGCTTTCTTT. Translation: CASSDSPENTEAFF.